These T cell receptor beta chains were read from a single sample in a study of control samples from healthy donors and cancer patients. The table came from immunoSEQ multiplex PCR; TCRdb's copy has only in-frame clones and leaves some out. The profile shows 200,000 to 250,000 clones, roughly 94% of them singletons. Sequences were obtained from blood. The receptors come from a man aged 45-65 years in good health. The conserved cysteine and the conserved F or W are not part of the CDR3 here. The order of the fields is D gene, J gene, V gene, CDR3 protein. The D gene is left open where the match is weak.

NA,TRBJ1-1,TRBV6-1,ASSEDWFGEAF
TRBD1,TRBJ2-5,TRBV27,ASSQSLGTGRETQY
NA,TRBJ2-1,TRBV25-1,ASVPASYNEQF
TRBD1,TRBJ1-2,TRBV19,ASSYGTGPYGYT
NA,TRBJ2-5,TRBV25-1,ASRGNSRETQY
NA,TRBJ2-2,TRBV12-3/TRBV12-4,ASRKGRTGELF
TRBD1,TRBJ2-1,TRBV20-1,SASEGGTYNEQF
NA,TRBJ1-1,TRBV19,ASSPTGTEAF
NA,TRBJ2-5,TRBV5-1,ASSLFPGEETQY
TRBD1,TRBJ1-2,TRBV6-5,ASHSGGPYGYT
NA,TRBJ2-7,TRBV7-2,ASSPSVLWDEQY
NA,TRBJ2-6,TRBV5-5,ASSLRSGANVLT
TRBD1,TRBJ2-3,TRBV24-1,ATSAKTGGEDTQY
NA,TRBJ2-2,TRBV6-1,ASSEWGLNTGELF
NA,TRBJ2-3,TRBV28,ASRPGGAWTSSTDTQY
TRBD2,TRBJ2-3,TRBV11-2,ASSSLRRTSGGPEIQY
NA,TRBJ1-3,TRBV19,ASSIREVSGNTIY